This T cell receptor (beta chain) was recorded in a study of human T cells and chemical hapten exposure. For the study at large: Alopecia areata, totalis or universalis was found in mostly female patients. Broader study findings: TCRs exceeding a frequency of 1 in 1000 stayed unchanged under DPC sensitization.

Original data processing: From about 20,000 to 690,000 TCRs were found per sample, with a median of approximately 92,000. TCRdb reprocessed the RACE reads with MiXCR, giving one entry per CDR3 protein. The V and J calls and clone size are TCRdb's, not the authors'. The table lists 100,000 to 150,000 distinct CDR3 sequences, about 11% of them singletons. This sample's time point: patch test 3, about 24 weeks after DPC sensitization. Treatment denoted: therapeutic diphenylcyclopropenone sensitization with weekly scalp DPC. Blood, whole and unfractionated, served as the source for total RNA extraction. This clonotype was picked up a small number of times. Its antigen is not known. This CDR3 has 15 residues. Per the germline V gene, CDR1 is SGHTA and CDR2 is FQGNSA. Trimming stripped 2 bases from V and 5 bases from J, with 14 bases between.

Source: whole blood, taken in connection with sensitization to the hapten diphenylcyclopropenone (DPC). This sequence joins TRBV7-2 and TRBJ2-3, with a tentative D call TRBD2 (7 bases). The clonotype originates from a woman aged 45 to 65 with alopecia areata. Some clones in this sample may be carry-over from other donors' samples. The CDR3, as DNA: TGTGCCAGCAGCTTACGTGGGGGGGCGATAGATACGCAGTATTTT. Translated: CASSLRGGAIDTQYF. The full variable domain, rest sourced from reference TRBV7-2 and TRBJ2-3, is GAGVSQSPSNKVTEKGKDVELRCDPISGHTALYWYRQSLGQGLEFLIYFQGNSAPDKSGLPSDRFSAERTGGSVSTLTIQRTQQEDSAVYLCASSLRGGAIDTQYFGPGTRLTVL.